This entry features one T cell receptor (beta chain) sequence. This entry belongs to a study of blood T cell repertoires in COVID-19. Overall study context: T cells, B-cell-depleted T cells, or PBMCs provided the cDNA or gDNA that served as material.

Authors' data handling: Estimation of nucleated cell counts relied on the amplification of reference gene primers. Clones were sequenced by immunoSEQ multiplex PCR, and TCRdb holds only the in-frame ones, with some missing. Clone size and V and J calls were adopted from that table, with D and trimming inferred from the DNA. The data hold roughly 240,000 clones, with about 88% observed a single time. The clonotype comes from a man aged 18 to 29 with active or convalescent COVID-19. Source material: peripheral blood.

The CDR3 reads CASSKNPGGDEQYF. CDR3 DNA: TGTGCCAGCAGCAAAAATCCGGGAGGGGACGAGCAGTACTTC. The chain uses TRBV21-1 and TRBJ2-7; the D call of TRBD2 is as the table states it, not checked on the DNA. TRBV21-1 is annotated as a pseudogene. The CDR3 is 14 amino acids.